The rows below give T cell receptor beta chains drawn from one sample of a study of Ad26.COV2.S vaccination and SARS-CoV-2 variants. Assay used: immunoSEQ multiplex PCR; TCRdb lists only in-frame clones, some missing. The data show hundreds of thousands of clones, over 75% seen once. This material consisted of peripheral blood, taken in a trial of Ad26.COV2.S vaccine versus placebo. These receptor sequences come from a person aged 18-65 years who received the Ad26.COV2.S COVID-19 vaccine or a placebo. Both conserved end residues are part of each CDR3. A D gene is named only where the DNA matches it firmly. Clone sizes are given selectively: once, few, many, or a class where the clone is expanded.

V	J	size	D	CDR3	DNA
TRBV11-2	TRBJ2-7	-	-	CASSLGGAASYEQYF	TGTGCCAGCAGCTTAGGAGGGGCGGCATCCTACGAGCAGTACTTC
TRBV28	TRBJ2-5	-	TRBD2	CASSSPGLAGETQYF	TGTGCCAGCAGTTCTCCGGGACTAGCGGGGGAGACCCAGTACTTC
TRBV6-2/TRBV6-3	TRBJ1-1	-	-	CASSYSIGEAFF	TGTGCCAGCAGTTACTCGATCGGAGAAGCTTTCTTT
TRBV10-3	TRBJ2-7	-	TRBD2	CAMSGGRAYEQYF	TGTGCCATGTCGGGCGGGAGGGCCTACGAGCAGTACTTC
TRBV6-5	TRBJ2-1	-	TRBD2	CASSYGGSSYNEQFF	TGTGCCAGCAGTTATGGCGGGAGCTCCTACAATGAGCAGTTCTTC
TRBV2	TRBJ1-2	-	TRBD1	CASSVQGDGYTF	TGTGCCAGCAGTGTACAGGGGGATGGCTACACCTTC
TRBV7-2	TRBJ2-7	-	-	CASAREVTYEQYF	TGTGCCAGCGCCAGGGAGGTTACCTACGAGCAGTACTTC
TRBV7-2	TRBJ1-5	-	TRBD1	CASSRIGQGANQPQHF	TGTGCCAGCAGTAGAATCGGACAGGGGGCCAATCAGCCCCAGCATTTT
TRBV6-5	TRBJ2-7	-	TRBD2	CASNREGRAYEQYF	TGTGCCAGCAATCGGGAGGGCCGCGCCTACGAGCAGTACTTC
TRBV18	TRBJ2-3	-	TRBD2	CASSPIPTSGVTDTQYF	TGTGCCAGCTCACCCATCCCGACTAGCGGGGTAACAGATACGCAGTATTTT
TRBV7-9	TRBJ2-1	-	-	CASSLARRARGNEQFF	TGTGCCAGCAGCTTAGCGAGGAGGGCACGGGGCAATGAGCAGTTCTTC
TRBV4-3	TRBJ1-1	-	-	CASSQEGAGMNTEAFF	TGCGCCAGCAGCCAAGAAGGGGCGGGAATGAACACTGAAGCTTTCTTT
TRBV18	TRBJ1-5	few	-	CASSLSGNQPQHF	TGTGCCAGCTCACTCTCAGGTAATCAGCCCCAGCATTTT
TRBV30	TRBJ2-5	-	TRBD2	CAWSGGLARETQYF	TGTGCCTGGAGTGGGGGACTAGCAAGGGAGACCCAGTACTTC
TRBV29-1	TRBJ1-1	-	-	CSAPAGAEAFF	TGCAGCGCCCCAGCGGGGGCTGAAGCTTTCTTT
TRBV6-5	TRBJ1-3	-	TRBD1	CASSYSTYRGDTIYF	TGTGCCAGCAGTTACTCGACCTACAGGGGGGACACCATATATTTT
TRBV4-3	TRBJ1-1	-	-	CASSQKTSVGTEAFF	TGCGCCAGCAGCCAAAAGACCTCGGTGGGCACTGAAGCTTTCTTT
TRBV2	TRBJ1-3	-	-	CANNQGNGNTIYF	TGTGCCAACAACCAGGGGAATGGAAACACCATATATTTT
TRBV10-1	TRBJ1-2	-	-	CASSESPRPDNTYGYTF	TGCGCCAGCAGTGAGTCCCCCCGGCCGGATAATACCTATGGCTACACCTTC
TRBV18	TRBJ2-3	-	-	CASSPFSSTDTQYF	TGTGCCAGCTCACCATTTTCTAGCACAGATACGCAGTATTTT
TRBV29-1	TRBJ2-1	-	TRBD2	CSVPISGLPYNEQFF	TGCAGCGTTCCTATTAGCGGGCTTCCCTACAATGAGCAGTTCTTC
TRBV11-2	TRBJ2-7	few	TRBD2	CASSLSGSLPYEQYF	TGTGCCAGCAGCTTAAGCGGGAGCCTTCCCTACGAGCAGTACTTC
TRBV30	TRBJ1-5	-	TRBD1	CAWSRQGFSSNQPQHF	TGTGCCTGGAGTCGACAGGGGTTTAGTAGCAATCAGCCCCAGCATTTT
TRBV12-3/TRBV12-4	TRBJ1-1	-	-	CASSLQGWTEAFF	TGTGCCAGCAGTTTGCAGGGTTGGACTGAAGCTTTCTTT
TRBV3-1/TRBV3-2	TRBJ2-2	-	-	CASSSPGELFF	TGTGCCAGCAGCAGTCCCGGGGAGCTGTTTTTT
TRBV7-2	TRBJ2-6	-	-	CASSLEGGGLSGANVLTF	TGTGCCAGCAGCTTAGAAGGGGGAGGCCTCTCTGGGGCCAACGTCCTGACTTTC
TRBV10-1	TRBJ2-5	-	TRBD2	CASRETSGSQETQYF	TGCGCCAGCAGGGAGACTAGCGGGAGTCAAGAGACCCAGTACTTC
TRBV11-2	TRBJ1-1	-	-	CASSLGGKNTEAFF	TGTGCCAGCAGCTTAGGGGGTAAAAACACTGAAGCTTTCTTT
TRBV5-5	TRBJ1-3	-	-	CASSLAWAGGNTIYF	TGTGCCAGCAGCTTGGCATGGGCGGGTGGAAACACCATATATTTT
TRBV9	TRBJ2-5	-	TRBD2	CASSGGVTSGQETQYF	TGTGCCAGCAGCGGAGGGGTGACTAGCGGCCAAGAGACCCAGTACTTC
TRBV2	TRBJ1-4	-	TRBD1	CASNEVTGGSGKLFF	TGTGCCAGCAATGAAGTGACAGGGGGCTCGGGAAAACTGTTTTTT
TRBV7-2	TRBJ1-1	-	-	CASSLSSGLEAFF	TGTGCCAGCAGCTTATCATCTGGGCTTGAAGCTTTCTTT
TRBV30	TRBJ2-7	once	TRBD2	CASTPASGGYEQYF	TGTGCCTCCACCCCCGCTAGCGGGGGCTACGAGCAGTACTTC
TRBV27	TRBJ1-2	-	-	CASSRWGGLEDGYTF	TGTGCCAGCAGTCGGTGGGGGGGACTTGAGGATGGCTACACCTTC
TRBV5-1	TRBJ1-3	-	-	CASSLADSSGNTIYF	TGCGCCAGCAGCTTGGCAGATTCCTCTGGAAACACCATATATTTT
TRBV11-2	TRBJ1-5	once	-	CASSLDLVQPQHF	TGTGCCAGCAGCTTAGATCTTGTGCAGCCCCAGCATTTT
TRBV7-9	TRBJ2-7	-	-	CASSLPQGQSYEQYF	TGTGCCAGCAGCTTACCTCAGGGGCAGTCCTACGAGCAGTACTTC
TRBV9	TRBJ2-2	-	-	CASKRGAGTNTGELFF	TGTGCCAGCAAGAGGGGCGCCGGGACGAACACCGGGGAGCTGTTTTTT
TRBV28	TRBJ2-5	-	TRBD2	CASSRTRSQETQYF	TGTGCCAGCAGCAGGACTAGGTCGCAGGAGACCCAGTACTTC
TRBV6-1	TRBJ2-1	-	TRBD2	CASSGRTSGKYNEQFF	TGTGCCAGCAGTGGCCGGACTAGCGGGAAGTACAATGAGCAGTTCTTC
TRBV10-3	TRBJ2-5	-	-	CAISDEQQETQYF	TGTGCCATCAGTGATGAGCAGCAAGAGACCCAGTACTTC
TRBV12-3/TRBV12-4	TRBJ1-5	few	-	CASTPAPNQPQHF	TGTGCCAGCACCCCGGCGCCCAATCAGCCCCAGCATTTT
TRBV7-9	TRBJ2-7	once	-	CASSPRQDSYEQYF	TGTGCCAGCAGCCCGCGACAAGACTCCTACGAGCAGTACTTC
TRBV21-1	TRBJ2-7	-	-	CASSPSGKNSYEQYF	TGTGCCAGCAGCCCAAGCGGGAAAAACTCCTACGAGCAGTACTTC
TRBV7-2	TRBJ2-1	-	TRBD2	CASSLELAGVPNEQFF	TGTGCCAGCAGCTTAGAACTAGCGGGAGTTCCCAATGAGCAGTTCTTC
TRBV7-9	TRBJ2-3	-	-	CASSFGRASTDTQYF	TGTGCCAGCAGCTTTGGCAGGGCCAGCACAGATACGCAGTATTTT
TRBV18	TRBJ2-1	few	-	CASSPSYTDEQFF	TGTGCCAGCTCACCGAGTTATACCGATGAGCAGTTCTTC
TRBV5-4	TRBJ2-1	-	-	CASSLDAPPHNEQFF	TGTGCCAGCAGCTTAGACGCCCCACCTCACAATGAGCAGTTCTTC
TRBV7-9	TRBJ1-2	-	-	CASSPGASYGYTF	TGTGCCAGCAGCCCCGGGGCCAGCTATGGCTACACCTTC
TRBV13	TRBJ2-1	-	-	CASRETSLYNEQFF	TGTGCCAGCAGAGAAACTAGTCTCTACAATGAGCAGTTCTTC
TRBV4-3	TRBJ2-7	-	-	CASSQEGTPSYEQYF	TGCGCCAGCAGCCAAGAAGGAACACCGAGCTACGAGCAGTACTTC
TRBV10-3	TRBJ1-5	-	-	CAISESLGGNQPQHF	TGTGCCATCAGTGAGTCTTTAGGGGGAAATCAGCCCCAGCATTTT
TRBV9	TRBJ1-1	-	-	CASSVAGGPNTEAFF	TGTGCCAGCAGCGTAGCGGGGGGGCCGAACACTGAAGCTTTCTTT
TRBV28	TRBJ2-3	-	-	CASTGGDTITDTQYF	TGTGCCAGCACCGGCGGGGACACAATAACAGATACGCAGTATTTT
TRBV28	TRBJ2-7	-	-	CASRENLEQYF	TGTGCCAGCCGGGAGAATCTCGAGCAGTACTTC
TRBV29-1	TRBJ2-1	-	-	CSVTGAYNEQFF	TGCAGCGTAACCGGTGCCTACAATGAGCAGTTCTTC